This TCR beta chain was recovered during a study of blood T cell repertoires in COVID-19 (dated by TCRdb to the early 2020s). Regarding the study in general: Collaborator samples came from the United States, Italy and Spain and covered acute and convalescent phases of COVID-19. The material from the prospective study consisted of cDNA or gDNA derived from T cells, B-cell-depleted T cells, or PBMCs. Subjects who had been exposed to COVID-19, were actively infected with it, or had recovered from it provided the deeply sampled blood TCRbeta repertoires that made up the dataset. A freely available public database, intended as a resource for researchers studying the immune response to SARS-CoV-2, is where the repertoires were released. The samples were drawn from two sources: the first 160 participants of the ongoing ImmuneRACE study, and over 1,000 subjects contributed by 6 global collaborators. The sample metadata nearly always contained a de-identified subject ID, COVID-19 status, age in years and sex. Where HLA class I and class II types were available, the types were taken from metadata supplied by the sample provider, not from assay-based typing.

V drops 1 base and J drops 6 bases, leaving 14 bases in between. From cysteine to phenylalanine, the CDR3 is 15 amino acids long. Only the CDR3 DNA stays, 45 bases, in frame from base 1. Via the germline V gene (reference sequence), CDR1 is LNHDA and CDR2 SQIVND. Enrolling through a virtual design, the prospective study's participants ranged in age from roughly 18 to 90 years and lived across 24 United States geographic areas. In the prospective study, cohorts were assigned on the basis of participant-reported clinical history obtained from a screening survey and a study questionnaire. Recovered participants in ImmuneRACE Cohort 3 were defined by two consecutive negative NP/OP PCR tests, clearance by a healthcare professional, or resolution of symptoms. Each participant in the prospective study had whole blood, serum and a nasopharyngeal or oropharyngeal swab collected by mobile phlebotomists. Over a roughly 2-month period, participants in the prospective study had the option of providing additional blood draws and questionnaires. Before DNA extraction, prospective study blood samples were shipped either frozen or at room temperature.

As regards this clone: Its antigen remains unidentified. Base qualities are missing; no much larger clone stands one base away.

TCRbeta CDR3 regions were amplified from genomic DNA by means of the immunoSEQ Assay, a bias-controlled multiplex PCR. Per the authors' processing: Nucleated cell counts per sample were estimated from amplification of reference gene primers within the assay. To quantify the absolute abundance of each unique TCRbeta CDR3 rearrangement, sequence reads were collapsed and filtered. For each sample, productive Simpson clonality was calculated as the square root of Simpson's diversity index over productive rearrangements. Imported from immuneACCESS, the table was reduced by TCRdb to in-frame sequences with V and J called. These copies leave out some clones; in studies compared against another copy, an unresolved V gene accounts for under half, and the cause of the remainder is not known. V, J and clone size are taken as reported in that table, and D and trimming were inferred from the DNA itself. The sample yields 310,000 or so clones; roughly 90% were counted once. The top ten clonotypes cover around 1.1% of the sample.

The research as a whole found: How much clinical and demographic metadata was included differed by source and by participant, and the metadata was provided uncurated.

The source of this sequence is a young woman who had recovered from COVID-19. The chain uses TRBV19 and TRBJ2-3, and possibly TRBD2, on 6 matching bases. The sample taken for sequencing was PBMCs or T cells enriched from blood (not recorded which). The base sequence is TGTGCCAGTAGTATAGCGGGAGAAATTGGGGATACGCAGTATTTT. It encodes CASSIAGEIGDTQYF. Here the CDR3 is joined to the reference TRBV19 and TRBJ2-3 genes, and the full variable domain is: DGGITQSPKYLFRKEGQNVTLSCEQNLNHDAMYWYRQDPGQGLRLIYYSQIVNDFQKGDIAEGYSVSREKKESFPLTVTSAQKNPTAFYLCASSIAGEIGDTQYFGPGTRLTVL.